This T cell receptor (beta chain) came from a study of blood T cell repertoires in COVID-19. Study-wide background: Researchers got acute and convalescent COVID-19 samples from the United States, Italy and Spain. T cells, B-cell-depleted T cells, or PBMCs supplied cDNA or gDNA.

Original data processing: The authors estimated nucleated cell counts from reference gene primer amplification. Sequencing was performed with immunoSEQ multiplex PCR; in TCRdb, only in-frame clones are kept and a portion is missing. That table supplies the V and J calls and clone size; D and trimming were determined from the DNA. This table holds 200,000 to 250,000 clones, approximately 78% found once. This clone was found a few times. A read error may produce the germline difference seen at one junction end. This CDR3 comprises 15 residues. Per germline, CDR1 LGHDT and CDR2 YNNKEL (reference sequence). The Seattle patients joined while their infection was active and were tracked longitudinally afterward.

The clonotype originates from a woman between 70 and 85 years old with COVID-19, enrolled during active disease. Sequenced sample: peripheral blood. The gene calls are TRBV3-1 (or the pseudogene TRBV3-2) and TRBJ2-3; TRBD2 aligns across 9 bases. The CDR3 region is CASSQGTRGGRAVDF. CDR3 nucleotide sequence: TGTGCCAGCAGCCAAGGGACAAGGGGCGGGAGGGCCGTCGATTTT.